The rows below give T cell receptor beta chains drawn from one sample of a study of naive and memory T cell subsets. TCRdb fed the UMI-ligation and nested PCR reads into MiXCR, producing one record per CDR3 protein. This table has 20,000 to 25,000 distinct CDR3 sequences, roughly 5.5% appearing once. The sample in question was skin, obtained from a tuberculin skin test site. The receptors here all came from an adult in good health. CDR3s include the opening cysteine and the closing phenylalanine or tryptophan. The order of the fields is D gene, J gene, V gene, CDR3 protein. A D gene is named only where the DNA matches it firmly.

D: NA
J: TRBJ2-1
V: TRBV27
CDR3: CASGYNEQFF

D: NA
J: TRBJ1-2
V: TRBV5-4
CDR3: CASSLGWDGYTF

D: TRBD2
J: TRBJ2-1
V: TRBV3-1
CDR3: CASSQAGTSVLFF

D: TRBD2
J: TRBJ2-7
V: TRBV7-2
CDR3: CASSLTSGEYEQYF

D: NA
J: TRBJ2-3
V: TRBV20-1
CDR3: CSAPRPTADTQYF

D: NA
J: TRBJ2-7
V: TRBV18
CDR3: CASSPTNRRSHYEQYF

D: TRBD1
J: TRBJ1-2
V: TRBV14
CDR3: CASSPPGQGFNYGYTF

D: TRBD2
J: TRBJ2-1
V: TRBV4-2
CDR3: CASSPGGRGQFF

D: TRBD1
J: TRBJ2-5
V: TRBV6-6
CDR3: CASSEYGTGGQETQYF

D: TRBD2
J: TRBJ2-3
V: TRBV6-5
CDR3: CASSGPGLAGLRDTQYF

D: TRBD2
J: TRBJ2-2
V: TRBV14
CDR3: CASSQADRTSGKPPSNTGELFF

D: TRBD2
J: TRBJ2-5
V: TRBV12-3/TRBV12-4
CDR3: CASSFSPSGRALRRETQYF

D: TRBD2
J: TRBJ2-7
V: TRBV5-1
CDR3: CASSLVTSGTPYEQYF

D: TRBD1
J: TRBJ1-2
V: TRBV19
CDR3: CASSPGTASRLGYTF

D: TRBD2
J: TRBJ2-3
V: TRBV3-1
CDR3: CASSPGLAETDTQYF

D: NA
J: TRBJ2-7
V: TRBV2
CDR3: CASRQNSYEQYF

D: NA
J: TRBJ1-1
V: TRBV30
CDR3: CAWSRTGKNTEAFF

D: NA
J: TRBJ2-3
V: TRBV29-1
CDR3: CSVDHSALTDTQYF

D: NA
J: TRBJ2-7
V: TRBV29-1
CDR3: CSARTGKGEQYF

D: NA
J: TRBJ2-1
V: TRBV27
CDR3: CASRTTTLEQFF

D: NA
J: TRBJ2-7
V: TRBV7-2
CDR3: CASSLARDSTEQYF

D: NA
J: TRBJ1-1
V: TRBV7-2
CDR3: CASSLENGNTEAFF

D: TRBD2
J: TRBJ2-1
V: TRBV4-2
CDR3: CASSRSTSDTSYNEQFF

D: NA
J: TRBJ2-1
V: TRBV11-2
CDR3: CASSLVSRENEQFF

D: NA
J: TRBJ2-1
V: TRBV19
CDR3: CASSIGTGNNEQFF

D: TRBD2
J: TRBJ2-1
V: TRBV27
CDR3: CASSLGLAEYNEQFF

D: TRBD1
J: TRBJ1-1
V: TRBV7-2
CDR3: CASSPSRDSRNTEAFF

D: TRBD2
J: TRBJ2-3
V: TRBV20-1
CDR3: CSARVTSGSDTQYF

D: NA
J: TRBJ1-1
V: TRBV5-1
CDR3: CASSLLGEQNTEAFF

D: NA
J: TRBJ2-5
V: TRBV27
CDR3: CASSFSWEHLQETQYF

D: TRBD2
J: TRBJ2-1
V: TRBV20-1
CDR3: CSARASGANNEQFF

D: TRBD2
J: TRBJ2-5
V: TRBV7-3
CDR3: CASSLAGGPGLQTQYF

D: TRBD1
J: TRBJ2-7
V: TRBV19
CDR3: CASSVGGQGRYEQYF

D: TRBD1
J: TRBJ1-1
V: TRBV4-3
CDR3: CASSHGLPGQLQNTEAFF

D: TRBD2
J: TRBJ2-7
V: TRBV7-2
CDR3: CASSLEGTSGTSYEQYF

D: TRBD2
J: TRBJ2-7
V: TRBV7-2
CDR3: CASTPMSGLGPSEQYF

D: NA
J: TRBJ2-2
V: TRBV29-1
CDR3: CSVAGASNTGELFF

D: TRBD2
J: TRBJ2-1
V: TRBV4-1
CDR3: CASSRRGLAGPDEQFF

D: NA
J: TRBJ1-2
V: TRBV28
CDR3: CASSFLGAGGYTF